This T cell receptor (beta chain) was recorded in a study of cytomegalovirus exposure and HLA in healthy donors (dated by TCRdb to the late 2010s). Context from the whole study: According to an earlier analysis of around 600 of the donors, about 170 million T cells yielded 100 million or so unique TCR beta sequences and 276 Gb of sequence data. An early release covering roughly 600 HLA-typed donors comprised approximately 300 gigabases of sequencing data and around 85 million unique TCR sequences. Among the roughly 400 genotyped donors, 81% belonged to the genetic ancestry cluster associated with self-reported Caucasian donors. The study aimed to test whether cataloging public T cell receptors could reveal signatures of past pathogen exposure. The study used immunosequencing to profile the T cell repertoires of approximately 630 subjects and linked those repertoires to cytomegalovirus serostatus. Besides the first cohort of under 700 subjects, a separate validation cohort made up of roughly 120 different subjects was used. High-throughput TCR immunosequencing, statistical association of individual TCRs with disease status, and machine learning were combined to predict cytomegalovirus infection status. In a later analysis, previously published TCR beta repertoires from hundreds of donors were re-analyzed and high-resolution HLA genotyping was added so that TCR occurrence patterns could be studied. The later analysis used no new phenotypic data to find candidate immune exposures, relying instead on TCR beta sequences and their occurrence across donors. An earlier analysis of several hundred of the donors used high-throughput TCR beta sequencing to judge whether each TCR beta V gene segment behaved as functional or pseudogenic. Alongside the repertoire data, information on donor age, sex, ethnicity and CMV serostatus was compiled. A later genetic analysis took genome-wide SNP genotypes for about three fifths of the 666 donors and used that subset as a discovery cohort. Every repertoire in the discovery cohort had been generated on one and the same sequencing platform. HLA typing included class I and class II loci at four-digit resolution. Typing coverage differed by locus: A, B, C, DRB1 and DQB1 were typed in about 620-640 donors, DQA1 in about 510, DPA1 in around 610, and DPB1 in 450 to 480. Several DR-DQ haplotypes were treated as single units for association and clustering because of strong linkage in the cohort. Among 398 genotyped donors of the cohort, an average of around 240,000 unique TCR beta nucleotide sequences were sequenced per donor, about a sixth of them non-productive. The full study reports these points: According to a later genetic analysis, donors in an Asian-associated ancestry cluster had fewer N-insertions in productive TCRs than the roughly 670-donor mean. The sequencing pipeline was judged likely to have produced a cluster of highly shared sequence variants as a technical artifact. The study gave a list of 150 to 200 TCR beta chains associated with cytomegalovirus. In vitro tests confirmed that three of the cytomegalovirus-associated TCR beta chains recognize cytomegalovirus antigens. Because counts were too low, about 18 rarely observed V segments, including chromosome 9 orphons, were excluded from the earlier analysis of under 650 of the donors. Because HLA typing was unavailable for some donors at each locus, only the typed subset was used in association tests. A later genetic analysis associated a missense DCLRE1C variant with V-gene and J-gene trimming of TCR beta chains, and an independent cohort replicated the association. For the cohort, immune exposure information was limited to CMV serostatus. The authors suggested that the approach could potentially be generalized to other disease states and immunological phenotypes. Most TCR sequences were seen in very few donors, while some public TCRs were found in many individuals. In a later analysis, most CMV-associated TCR beta chains were found to appear HLA-restricted, with HLA associations seemingly driven largely by CMV exposure. In a later analysis, HLA-associated TCR beta chains showed more clonal expansion and lower generation probabilities than non-associated chains that were equally common. Correlated functional status among segregating V segments might reflect linkage disequilibrium, but an unknown experimental factor could not be ruled out. Several of the top co-occurrence clusters appeared to be linked to parvovirus B19, influenza, CMV and Epstein-Barr virus, according to a later analysis. The 87-base-pair reads could not distinguish some IMGT-functional V segments, including TRBV6-2 and TRBV6-3, so those segments were excluded. Sequencing depth was assumed to be roughly uniform across donors in the presence/absence analyses, though that assumption may not hold. In a later analysis, the rate of TCR association differed among HLA loci, with DRB1 alleles having the most associated TCRs and HLA-C alleles having the fewest. In this cohort, only TCR beta chains were sequenced, and detectable features were limited by the absence of alpha or paired-chain data. The classifier was reported to diagnose cytomegalovirus status with high specificity and sensitivity in both the original cohort and the validation cohort. Assigning TCR associations to individual alleles was difficult when HLA alleles, especially DR and DQ, strongly co-occurred. In an earlier analysis of a few hundred of the donors, most TCR beta V segments were observed in productive rearrangements about 87% or about 30% of the time, broadly matching IMGT annotations. A further reported finding was that TCR beta sequences accurately predicted the HLA-A and HLA-B alleles for most subjects in the first cohort. In a later analysis, 16,951 TCR beta sequences were associated with specific HLA alleles at a false discovery rate of 0.05.

The cohort comprised around 700 healthy bone marrow donors. All cohort members were sampled while nominally healthy, although unrecorded immune exposures were likely present. The donor tested CMV seronegative, placing the donor among the 352 seronegative members of the cohort. A peripheral blood sample was collected from each donor, and TCR beta sequencing was performed on peripheral blood mononuclear cells. The Qiagen DNeasy Blood Extraction Kit was used to extract genomic DNA from the blood cell samples. With respect to this clone: No antigen is known for it. No much larger clone is present one base from it, and per-base qualities are unavailable.

The library was prepared using the immunoSEQ multiplex PCR assay. A mixture of 60 forward primers for TCR Vbeta segments and 13 reverse primers for TCR Jbeta segments was used in the multiplex PCR. A multiplex PCR assay on genomic DNA amplified the CDR3 region of rearranged TCR beta genes. Amplified TCR beta libraries were sequenced as 87-base-pair reads on the Illumina HiSeq System. Per the source publication's procedure: Across the 666 repertoires, a later analysis counted roughly 84 million unique TCR beta chains, 9.5 million to 12 million of which were shared by at least two donors. To remove PCR and sequencing errors, raw reads were error-corrected and collapsed into unique sequences using a nearest-neighbor algorithm that merged closely related sequences. CDR3 sequences were aligned to IMGT reference sequences to assign V, D and J gene segments. For a sequence to be retained, a match of at least six nucleotides to both a V gene segment and a J gene segment was required. A rearrangement counted as productive if the CDR3 had no stop codons and remained in frame with V and J, and every other rearrangement counted as non-productive. CDR3 was defined by IMGT convention, running from the second conserved V-encoded cysteine to the conserved J-encoded phenylalanine. Sequences without an unambiguous match to a single V gene segment were excluded from the earlier analysis of about 600 of the donors. In an earlier analysis of several hundred of the donors, V segments were called functional above 56.7% productive rearrangements and were called segregating when the between-donor standard deviation exceeded 5%. A statistical classification framework was built for diagnosing cytomegalovirus status from the catalog of TCR beta chain sequences. In a later analysis, V and J genes were assigned by comparing TCR nucleotide sequences against IMGT/GENE-DB human TR gene sequences. In a later analysis, CDR3 sequences and most-parsimonious VDJ recombination scenarios were assigned using the TCRdist pipeline. In a later analysis, every TCR beta chain was defined by the combination of its CDR3 amino acid sequence and its V-gene family, and reads without a unique V-gene family were dropped. As a way to deal with suspected cross-contamination and a sequencing artifact, a later analysis dropped 450 to 700 nucleotide sequences that were highly shared and had low generation probability. A later analysis calculated a clonal expansion index for each public chain from normalized within-repertoire ranks of inferred template counts. In a later analysis, generation probabilities were computed using a VDJ recombination model fitted to out-of-frame rearrangements, and the results were checked against IGoR. Hypergeometric tests were used in a later analysis to score TCR-TCR, TCR-HLA and TCR-CMV co-occurrence, with a repertoire-size bias correction applied to the TCR pairs. False discovery rates were estimated in a later analysis by permuting HLA or CMV assignments 20 times. In a later analysis, co-occurring TCRs were grouped using DBSCAN, and TCRdist sequence similarity was added for clustering within HLA-allele-positive subsets. Repertoires with fewer than 30,000 or more than 120,000 public chains were left out of co-occurrence clustering, as were about 5 repertoires with anomalous nucleotide sharing. TCRdb provides this immuneACCESS table in a form limited to in-frame rearrangements. Some clones are lacking; in checked studies, under half of them reflect an unresolved V gene, and why the rest are absent is not known. That table furnishes V, J and clone size, whereas the DNA furnished D and trimming. The sample table records roughly 110,000 clones; 65% to 75% of these occur just once. The ten largest clones represent 2.8% of the sample.

V drops 4 bases and J drops 1 base, leaving 13 bases in between. The CDR3 runs 15 residues from the cysteine to the phenylalanine. Only the CDR3 portion is preserved as DNA: 45 bases, with reading frame beginning at the first base. CDR1 SEHNR and CDR2 FQNEAQ were looked up in the germline V gene (reference sequence). The sequenced material came from PBMCs. The sequence was obtained from a female donor in good health and CMV-seronegative. The chain uses TRBV7-9 and TRBJ1-2; 5 matching bases give a weak D call of TRBD1. The DNA sequence is given as TGTGCCAGCAGCTCCTCAGGGCCCAATAACTATGGCTACACCTTC. Its protein reads: CASSSSGPNNYGYTF.